The 28 T cell receptor beta chains reported below all come from one sample, sequenced in a study of T cell responses to AZD1222 COVID-19 vaccine. TCRdb's copy holds only in-frame clones and misses some; the assay was immunoSEQ multiplex PCR. This sample carries about 130,000 clones, 90% to 95% of them seen once, and the ten largest clones take 6.5% to 8%. The sample consisted of peripheral blood, taken 28 days after the second AZD1222 dose. The source of these receptors is an adult who received the AZD1222 COVID-19 vaccine.

The chain has TRBV4-2 and TRBJ2-7; a possible D gene is TRBD1 (5 bases). CDR3 size: 14 residues. V was trimmed by 4 bases and J by 3 bases, leaving 13 bases between them. The germline V gene has CDR1 LGHNA and CDR2 YNFKEQ. The CDR3 is CASSPERQLYEQYF. The CDR3 DNA follows: TGTGCCAGCAGCCCGGAAAGACAGCTCTACGAGCAGTACTTC.

The V gene is TRBV6-5, the J gene TRBJ1-3, with D uncertain. Between the trimmed V and J ends, which lost 6 bases and 1 base, there was a span of 13 bases. The germline V gene has CDR1 MNHEY and CDR2 SVGAGI. The CDR3 sequence is 15 residues long. For the CDR3, the DNA is TGTGCCAGCAGGGATTCCGGCCTTTCTGGAAACACCATATATTTT. Translation gives CASRDSGLSGNTIYF.

The chain combines TRBV5-1 with TRBJ1-2; D is possibly TRBD1 (6 bases). V was shortened by 4 bases and J by 3 bases, with 13 bases between the two germline ends. CDR1 SGHRS and CDR2 YFSETQ come from the germline V gene. This CDR3 spans 14 amino acids. The CDR3 region is CASSPLEGDYGYTF. The CDR3 bases are TGCGCCAGCAGCCCATTAGAGGGGGACTATGGCTACACCTTC.

This chain joins TRBV2 and TRBJ1-6; 9 nucleotides agree with TRBD1. The J segment lost 9 bases and the V segment lost 7 bases, leaving 10 bases of the junction unmatched. The CDR3 covers 15 residues. CDR1 SNHLY and CDR2 FYNNEI come from the germline V gene. The CDR3 reads CASMNRGLSVSPLHF. CDR3 nucleotide sequence: TGTGCCAGCATGAACAGGGGGCTATCGGTTTCACCCCTCCACTTT.

The chain joins TRBV2 to TRBJ2-2; TRBD1 agrees at 7 bases. This CDR3 comprises 15 residues. Germline loops: CDR1 SNHLY, CDR2 FYNNEI. V was clipped by 7 bases and J by 5 bases; unmatched bases: 10. DNA of the CDR3: TGTGCCAGCACAGGAATTAGGGGGCGTACCGGGGAGCTGTTTTTT. This gives the protein CASTGIRGRTGELFF.

A single count supports this clone. This chain joins TRBV11-3 and TRBJ2-2; D tentatively reads TRBD1 or TRBD2 (5 bases each). The CDR3 has 18 residues. Trimming pared 0 bases from V and 2 bases from J, leaving 16 bases between. Germline CDR1 and CDR2: SGHNT and YENEEA. The CDR3 bases are TGTGCCAGCAGCTTAGATCGCCCGGGACGGGAAAACACCGGGGAGCTGTTTTTT. Its translation is CASSLDRPGRENTGELFF.

In this sample, this clone turned up once. CDR3 coding DNA: TGTGCCAGCAGTGAGGGGATCTCGAGCAATCAGCCCCAGCATTTT. This encodes CASSEGISSNQPQHF. V usage is TRBV9 and J usage is TRBJ1-5; tentatively, D is TRBD1 (5 bases). The CDR3 is made up of 15 amino acids. Germline V gene sequence: CDR1 SGDLS, CDR2 YYNGEE. Deletions cut 5 bases from V and 1 base from J, with 13 bases between.

The sample holds one count of this clone. The rearrangement uses TRBV28 and TRBJ1-2; D unresolved. CDR1 and CDR2 from the germline V gene are MDHEN and SYDVKM. Trimming removed 4 bases at V and 8 bases at J, with 8 bases between. This CDR3 has 11 residues. In DNA, the CDR3 is TGTGCCAGCAGTTCTCCTAGGGGCTACACCTTC. Translation gives CASSSPRGYTF.

The V gene is TRBV11-3, the J gene TRBJ2-7, with no clear D. This CDR3 has 13 residues. The V end lost 5 bases, the J end lost 3 bases, and 11 bases lay between the germline ends. Germline CDR1 reads SGHNT; CDR2 reads YENEEA. The CDR3, as DNA: TGTGCCAGCAGCCCCCGGACGGTCTACGAGCAGTACTTC. It translates to CASSPRTVYEQYF.

This clone is a singleton in its sample. The gene calls are TRBV6-5 and TRBJ2-7, with a tentative D call TRBD1 (5 bases). The germline gives CDR1 MNHEY, CDR2 SVGAGI. Trimming left V 8 bases short and J 3 bases short, with 17 bases between. The CDR3 extends over 14 amino acids. CDR3 in amino acids: CASGHRARYYEQYF. The CDR3 coding sequence is TGTGCCAGCGGACATAGGGCCAGGTACTACGAGCAGTACTTC.

This chain connects TRBV6-5 to TRBJ2-3; D is possibly TRBD1 (6 bases). Trimming took off 2 bases at V and 0 bases at J, with 9 bases between the two ends. The CDR3 totals 15 residues. Germline V lookup: CDR1 MNHEY, CDR2 SVGAGI. As DNA, the CDR3 is TGTGCCAGCAGTTACATGGGGGCTAGCACAGATACGCAGTATTTT. This sequence encodes CASSYMGASTDTQYF.

The chain couples TRBV4-2 to TRBJ2-3; 7 nucleotides agree with TRBD2. V trimming: 0 bases; J trimming: 0 bases; junction bases outside the gene matches: 6. CDR3 length: 17 amino acids. CDR1 and CDR2 from the germline V gene are LGHNA and YNFKEQ. The CDR3 protein is CASSQDYGRGSTDTQYF. The CDR3 coding sequence is TGTGCCAGCAGCCAAGATTATGGGCGGGGGAGCACAGATACGCAGTATTTT.

The chain uses TRBV28 and TRBJ1-5, with 8 positions matching TRBD1. After removal of 11 bases from V and 0 bases from J, the junction contained 15 bases not matched to a gene. The CDR3 spans 17 residues. CDR1 MDHEN and CDR2 SYDVKM come from the germline V gene. The CDR3 spells CAASRGDRYYSNQPQHF. CDR3 DNA sequence: TGTGCCGCATCAAGGGGGGACAGGTACTATAGCAATCAGCCCCAGCATTTT.

The chain uses TRBV7-2 and TRBJ2-2, with TRBD1 matching 7 bases. The germline CDR1 and CDR2 sequences are SGHTA and FQGNSA. V shed 1 base and J 0 bases; nucleotides not matched to a gene: 2. This CDR3 has 16 amino acids. The CDR3 reads CASSLVGTANTGELFF. In DNA, the CDR3 is TGTGCCAGCAGCTTAGTTGGGACAGCGAACACCGGGGAGCTGTTTTTT.

The chain couples TRBV6-5 to TRBJ1-6; no reliable D call. Germline V gene sequence: CDR1 MNHEY, CDR2 SVGAGI. The CDR3 sequence is 13 residues long. Trimming left V 6 bases short and J 4 bases short, with 7 bases between. CDR3 in DNA: TGTGCCAGCAGGAAGCAGTATAATTCACCCCTCCACTTT. As protein: CASRKQYNSPLHF.

In its sample, this clone was seen once. The chain has TRBV15 and TRBJ2-5; D is possibly TRBD2 (7 bases). V was shortened by 5 bases and J by 3 bases, with 13 bases between the two germline ends. This CDR3 is built from 14 residues. The V gene's germline CDR1 is LNHNV and CDR2 YYDKDF (reference sequence). The chain's CDR3 is CATSWGEGEETQYF. The CDR3 DNA is TGTGCCACCAGCTGGGGGGAGGGGGAAGAGACCCAGTACTTC.

Of note for this clone: Other nucleotide sequences from this sample produce the same CDR3. The chain couples TRBV6-4 to TRBJ2-1; 11 bases align to TRBD2. In germline, CDR1 is MRHNA, CDR2 SNTAGT. The V gene end was trimmed by 0 bases and the J gene end by 6 bases; junction bases not matched to a gene: 1. The CDR3 is 15 amino acids. This CDR3 reads CASSDSSGGANEQFF. The CDR3 DNA follows: TGTGCCAGCAGTGACTCTAGCGGGGGGGCCAATGAGCAGTTCTTC.

In DNA form, the CDR3 reads TGCGCCAGCAGCCAAGAGGCTTATATAGCCAAAAACATTCAGTACTTC. Translation: CASSQEAYIAKNIQYF. V is TRBV4-3 and J is TRBJ2-4, with D hard to call. The germline CDR1 and CDR2 sequences are LGHNA and YSLEER. The CDR3 has 16 amino acids. V was cut by 0 bases and J by 0 bases, with 9 bases left in between.

The chain has TRBV19 and TRBJ2-3; 13 bases line up with TRBD2. CDR1 and CDR2 (germline): LNHDA, SQIVND (reference sequence). The CDR3 consists of 17 residues. V shed 4 bases, J shed 0 bases, and the junction held 4 bases outside the gene matches. The DNA for the CDR3 is TGTGCCAGTAGTAGGGGGACTAGCGGGATTAGCACAGATACGCAGTATTTT. It specifies CASSRGTSGISTDTQYF. Supplemented by reference TRBV19 and TRBJ2-3, the full variable domain reads DGGITQSPKYLFRKEGQNVTLSCEQNLNHDAMYWYRQDPGQGLRLIYYSQIVNDFQKGDIAEGYSVSREKKESFPLTVTSAQKNPTAFYLCASSRGTSGISTDTQYFGPGTRLTVL.

The chain employs TRBV5-1 and TRBJ2-7; D may be TRBD1 (5 bases). Germline values: CDR1 SGHRS, CDR2 YFSETQ. Trimming took 0 bases from V and 7 from J, leaving 17 bases between them. The CDR3 consists of 15 residues. This chain's CDR3 is CASSLVPMQGGEQYF. DNA of the CDR3: TGCGCCAGCAGCTTGGTTCCGATGCAGGGCGGTGAGCAGTACTTC.

J is TRBJ1-3 and V is TRBV5-6; TRBD1 matches 7 bases. Losses at the gene ends were 0 bases for V and 5 bases for J; bases not matched to a gene: 8. CDR3 size: 16 residues. Looked up from germline, CDR1 is SGHDT and CDR2 is YYEEEE. The DNA for the CDR3 is TGTGCCAGCAGCTTGGCCCGGACAGGTGAAAGAAACACCATATATTTT. Amino acid sequence: CASSLARTGERNTIYF.

The genes are TRBV6-5 and TRBJ2-1; tentative D call: TRBD2 (5 bases). Trimming shortened V by 4 bases and J by 5 bases, and 18 bases separated the two germline ends. The CDR3 has 16 amino acids. Germline V CDR1 and CDR2: MNHEY, SVGAGI. This CDR3 reads CASSSDPRGGHNEQFF. The CDR3 DNA is TGTGCCAGCAGTTCGGACCCCAGAGGCGGGCACAATGAGCAGTTCTTC.

The J gene is TRBJ1-6, the V gene TRBV9, with D maybe TRBD1 (6 bases). The CDR3 has 14 residues. The V and J ends lost 7 bases and 9 bases respectively, with 17 bases between them. Per germline, CDR1 SGDLS and CDR2 YYNGEE. CDR3 sequence: CASSRSGDGSPLHF. The CDR3 bases are TGTGCCAGCTCAAGATCAGGGGACGGTTCACCCCTCCACTTT.

The chain has TRBV9 and TRBJ1-1; no clear D gene. Trimming took off 2 bases at V and 1 base at J, with 6 bases between the two ends. CDR3 length: 13 amino acids. CDR1 SGDLS and CDR2 YYNGEE come from the germline V gene. CDR3 nucleotides: TGTGCCAGCAGCGTTTCACCGAACACTGAAGCTTTCTTT. Encoded protein: CASSVSPNTEAFF.

This chain uses TRBV12-3 or TRBV12-4 with TRBJ1-2; TRBD1 matches at 9 bases. The CDR3 extends over 13 amino acids. V shed 5 bases, J shed 8 bases, and the junction held 6 bases outside the gene matches. The CDR3, as DNA: TGTGCCAGCAGTGTAGGACAGGGGAGCGGCTACACCTTC. This encodes CASSVGQGSGYTF.

This sequence joins TRBV6-5 and TRBJ1-3, with D maybe TRBD1 (5 bases). The germline V gene has CDR1 MNHEY and CDR2 SVGAGI. Trimming cost V 10 bases and J 4 bases, with 17 bases left between them. The length of the CDR3 is 14 residues. CDR3 protein: CATPSGYRGNTIYF. For the CDR3, the DNA is TGTGCCACCCCATCCGGATACAGGGGAAACACCATATATTTT.

This chain uses TRBV4-2 with TRBJ1-1; D is undetermined. CDR1 and CDR2 (germline): LGHNA, YNFKEQ. Trimming took off 0 bases at V and 0 bases at J, with 2 bases between the two ends. This CDR3 is 13 amino acids long. The CDR3 reads CASSQDMNTEAFF. CDR3 sequence (DNA): TGTGCCAGCAGCCAAGATATGAACACTGAAGCTTTCTTT.

The chain recombines TRBV11-2 with TRBJ2-5; TRBD2 matches 9 bases. With 3 bases clipped from V and 3 bases from J, the junction kept 5 bases outside the gene matches. Germline-derived CDR1 and CDR2 are SGHAT and FQNNGV. This CDR3 is built from 15 residues. This CDR3 reads CASSLELAGKETQYF. The CDR3 DNA reads as TGTGCCAGCAGCTTGGAACTAGCGGGTAAAGAGACCCAGTACTTC.